Sequencing of this TCR beta chain was carried out in a study of T cells in Graves' hyperthyroidism and ophthalmopathy. The wider study: Prior to any treatment, at the point of initial diagnosis, peripheral blood was collected. Findings of the study overall: Within blood appeared most thyroid clonotypes that had expanded above 0.001.

Germline V gene sequence: CDR1 LGHDT, CDR2 YNNKEL (reference sequence). This CDR3 has 16 residues. V lost 4 bases, J lost 0 bases, and 6 bases stayed unmatched. Stable disease denoted Graves' hyperthyroidism without ophthalmopathy progression within 18 months. RNA transcripts provided the source from which TCR beta CDR3 regions were amplified. The study used the HTBI primer set for a first-round RT-PCR of the TCR CDR3. TCRdb analysed the multiplex PCR reads with MiXCR anew, one entry per CDR3 protein. This sample has around 350,000 distinct CDR3 sequences; 20% to 25% occur once, and the top ten carry about 73%. This clonotype was observed at least ten times. Its antigen is unidentified.

The sample consisted of blood. The sequence was collected from a man in his fifties with Graves' hyperthyroidism. This rearrangement joins TRBV3-1 to TRBJ1-1; TRBD1 aligns across 9 bases. The CDR3 nucleotides read TGTGCCAGCAGCCCAAACAGGGGGCGGGTGAACACTGAAGCTTTCTTT. Encoded protein: CASSPNRGRVNTEAFF.